The clone carrying this TCR beta chain was counted only a few times. Its antigen is still unknown. This specimen belongs to a study of Ad26.COV2.S vaccination and SARS-CoV-2 variants. As for the study in general: Enrollment placed the donor in the COV1001 Ad26.COV2.S trial arm.

Germline CDR1 and CDR2: GTSNPN and SVGIG (reference sequence). V was pared by 2 bases and J by 0 bases, with 20 bases between. This CDR3 is 19 amino acids long. Measured with immunoSEQ multiplex PCR; TCRdb has only the in-frame clones, and not every one. The sample holds 440,000 or so clones, 80% to 90% seen once. General study points: Comparable non-spike TCR breadth was observed in vaccine and placebo recipients. Spike-specific CD8+ and CD4+ T cell responses reportedly showed substantial breadth after vaccination.

Treatment indicated: 19 received Ad26.COV2.S at low or high dose, single or two shots; about 5 received placebo; per-sample allocation not given. On day 63 after the first injection, vaccine and placebo recipients gave samples. What was given as vaccine was an Ad26 vector encoding Wuhan-strain SARS-CoV-2 spike. The clonotype was recovered from a person between 18 and 59 years old who received the Ad26.COV2.S COVID-19 vaccine or a placebo. Sequenced here: peripheral blood, sampled in a trial of Ad26.COV2.S vaccine versus placebo. The rearrangement links TRBV30 to TRBJ2-6; tentatively, D is TRBD1 or TRBD2 (5 bases each). The CDR3 protein is CAWSPEVGTAGSGANVLTF. In nucleotides, the CDR3 is TGTGCCTGGAGTCCTGAGGTTGGGACGGCGGGCTCTGGGGCCAACGTCCTGACTTTC.